The TCR beta chain under discussion was sequenced for a study of T cells in Graves' hyperthyroidism and ophthalmopathy. Study-wide findings and caveats: Among clonotypes expanded in thyroid above 0.001, most were also found in blood. Before onset, ophthalmopathy was predicted by the model a median roughly six months earlier. A model of 13 V-J pairs discriminated ophthalmopathy from stable hyperthyroidism.

Germline values: CDR1 SQVTM, CDR2 ANQGSEA. Trimming took off 7 bases at V and 1 base at J, with 10 bases between the two ends. This CDR3 spans 12 amino acids. About this clonotype itself: Its target is not known.

Amplification targeted TCR beta CDR3 regions from RNA transcripts. The HTBI primer set served for first-round RT-PCR of the TCR CDR3. MiXCR, run by TCRdb on the multiplex PCR reads, gives a single entry per CDR3 protein. The table includes roughly 300,000 distinct CDR3 sequences, 14% detected once. Thyroid ultrasound and orbital computed tomography, with clinical symptoms and serum thyroxine and TRAb, informed diagnoses. The sequence was obtained from a woman aged 30 to 39 with Graves' hyperthyroidism. The chain uses TRBV29-1 and TRBJ2-5; D is perhaps TRBD1 or TRBD2 (5 bases each). The sample taken for sequencing was blood. CDR3 in DNA: TGCAGCGCTCGGGACGCCCAAGAGACCCAGTACTTC. Protein product: CSARDAQETQYF.